This TCR beta chain was captured by sequencing in a study of shared clonotypes between healthy human individuals. Findings of the study overall: Non-shared clonotypes were found to have lower generation probabilities than the clonotypes that were shared by all four of the sorted-subset donors.

TCRdb keeps only in-frame clones here, not all; method: immunoSEQ multiplex PCR. This table has about 2.1 million clones, about 94% appearing once. CDR1 is LNHDA and CDR2 is SQIVND in the germline V gene (reference sequence). V shed 7 bases, J shed 0 bases, and the junction held 5 bases outside the gene matches. This CDR3 has 14 amino acids. For this clone: What it binds is unknown.

Terminally differentiated effector memory CD45RA+ cells were excluded by CCR7 positive selection of CD45RO-negative cells. Healthy and HIV-negative, the adult donors had no recent acute infections or vaccinations. J is TRBJ2-7 and V is TRBV19; 8 bases agree with TRBD1. The sample comprised naive CD8+ T cells from PBMCs. This clonotype was sampled from a man aged 18 to 35 in good health. Some clones in this sample may be carry-over from other donors' samples. The CDR3 sequence: CASKEQGASYEQYF. DNA for the CDR3: TGTGCCAGTAAGGAGCAGGGGGCCTCCTACGAGCAGTACTTC.